These 18 T cell receptor beta chains originate from one sample sequenced in a study of blood T cell repertoires in COVID-19. The data were produced by immunoSEQ multiplex PCR, yet TCRdb's version contains in-frame clones alone and is incomplete. The data show under 150,000 clones, approximately 80% seen once. The sample comprised PBMCs or T cells enriched from blood (not recorded which). These receptors all stem from a man over 45 in a cohort exposed to, infected with or recovered from COVID-19 (not recorded which).

V gene TRBV20-1 combines with J gene TRBJ2-3, with 8 bases matching TRBD2. This CDR3 spans 15 amino acids. Per germline, CDR1 DFQATT and CDR2 SNEGSKA (reference sequence). V trimming: 3 bases; J trimming: 1 base; junction bases outside the gene matches: 6. CDR3 nucleotides: TGCAGTGCTAGTCGCGGACTAGCTGGCACAGATACGCAGTATTTT. Residues: CSASRGLAGTDTQYF.

The chain links TRBV7-3 to TRBJ2-1, with 8 bases aligning to TRBD2. V was pared by 4 bases and J by 2 bases, with 4 bases of the junction left unmatched. The CDR3 has 15 amino acids. The germline gives CDR1 SGHTA, CDR2 FQGTGA. CDR3 in amino acids: CASSSVAGTYNEQFF. In DNA, the CDR3 is TGTGCCAGCAGCTCAGTAGCGGGAACCTACAATGAGCAGTTCTTC.

CDR3 loop: CASSWTGGDSNQPQHF. The DNA for the CDR3 is TGTGCCAGTAGCTGGACAGGGGGGGATAGCAATCAGCCCCAGCATTTT. The rearrangement links TRBV19 to TRBJ1-5; TRBD1 aligns across 10 bases. With V trimmed by 6 bases and J by 0 bases, 5 bases remained unmatched. Germline V CDR1 and CDR2: LNHDA, SQIVND (reference sequence). The CDR3 is 16 residues long.

The chain recombines TRBV6-5 with TRBJ1-2; D is unclear. Germline V gene sequence: CDR1 MNHEY, CDR2 SVGAGI. The CDR3 loop spans 13 amino acids. V dropped 8 bases and J dropped 2 bases, with 12 bases sitting between them. As DNA, the CDR3 is TGTGCCAGCTCGAGGGTGGGGAACTATGGCTACACCTTC. Translating it yields CASSRVGNYGYTF.

This clone has only one observation. The same CDR3 arises from other DNA sequences in this sample as well. The CDR3 here is CASSVAGGGYTF. The CDR3 region has the DNA TGTGCCAGCAGCGTAGCAGGGGGTGGCTACACCTTC. This chain uses TRBV9 with TRBJ1-2; TRBD1 agrees at 7 bases. V dropped 0 bases and J dropped 7; count of bases not matched to a gene: 0. Germline V gene sequence: CDR1 SGDLS, CDR2 YYNGEE. The CDR3 contains 12 residues.

V usage is TRBV18 and J usage is TRBJ1-5, with D unresolved. The germline gives CDR1 KGHSH, CDR2 LQKENI. This CDR3 has 13 amino acids. The V gene lost 5 bases and the J gene lost 5 bases, with 10 bases spanning the gap. The CDR3 loop is CASSFTEYQPQHF. The CDR3 coding sequence is TGTGCCAGCTCATTTACAGAGTATCAGCCCCAGCATTTT. The variable domain in full, completed from reference TRBV18 and TRBJ1-5, reads NAGVMQNPRHLVRRRGQEARLRCSPMKGHSHVYWYRQLPEEGLKFMVYLQKENIIDESGMPKERFSAEFPKEGPSILRIQQVVRGDSAAYFCASSFTEYQPQHFGDGTRLSIL.

The rearrangement links TRBV21-1 to TRBJ1-5; the table's D call, TRBD1, has no DNA check behind it. TRBV21-1 is a known pseudogene. CDR3 length: 16 residues. CDR3 residues: CASSKLGTGGNQPQHF. The CDR3 DNA follows: TGTGCCAGCAGCAAACTCGGGACAGGAGGGAATCAGCCCCAGCATTTT.

This clone was observed once. This chain connects TRBV28 to TRBJ2-7; 7 bases are a match to TRBD1. Looked up from germline, CDR1 is MDHEN and CDR2 is SYDVKM. This CDR3 comprises 13 residues. J gave up 3 bases and V 8 bases, and 7 bases lay outside the gene matches. Written as DNA, the CDR3 is TGTGCCAGCGCGACAGGGCCCATCTACGAGCAGTACTTC. This translates into CASATGPIYEQYF.

This clone appeared a single time. V and J are TRBV29-1 and TRBJ2-1, with 13 bases that match TRBD2. With 4 bases clipped from V and 3 bases from J, the junction kept 6 bases outside the gene matches. CDR1 and CDR2 (germline): SQVTM, ANQGSEA. There are 16 residues in the CDR3. The DNA for the CDR3 is TGCAGCGTTGGGACTAGCGGGAGTTCCCACTACAATGAGCAGTTCTTC. Amino acid sequence: CSVGTSGSSHYNEQFF.

V and J are TRBV2 and TRBJ1-2; D possibly corresponds to TRBD1 (5 bases). The germline gives CDR1 SNHLY, CDR2 FYNNEI. Trimming cost V 4 bases and J 5 bases, with 17 bases left between them. This CDR3 is built from 15 residues. CDR3 residues: CASSVDGREVYGYTF. DNA of the CDR3: TGTGCCAGCAGTGTCGATGGCAGGGAGGTATATGGCTACACCTTC.

V is TRBV4-1 and J is TRBJ2-3; 15 positions match TRBD2. With V trimmed by 2 bases and J by 5 bases, 14 bases remained unmatched. The length of the CDR3 is 20 residues. CDR1 and CDR2 (germline): MGHRA, YSYEKL. The CDR3 DNA follows: TGCGCCAGCAGCCAATACTCCGGACTAGCGGGAGGGGGGGATAGAGATACGCAGTATTTT. This gives the protein CASSQYSGLAGGGDRDTQYF.

The chain combines TRBV5-6 with TRBJ1-1; no firm D call. This CDR3 is built from 15 residues. Germline V gives CDR1 SGHDT, CDR2 YYEEEE. V was clipped by 4 bases and J by 1 base, with 14 bases between them. The CDR3 coding sequence is TGTGCCAGCAGCCCCCAAACGTCAGGGAACACTGAAGCTTTCTTT. Its protein product is CASSPQTSGNTEAFF.

The genes are TRBV10-2 and TRBJ2-1, with 10 positions matching TRBD2. This CDR3 is built from 15 residues. Germline V gene sequence: CDR1 WSHSY, CDR2 SAAADI. V trimming: 4 bases; J trimming: 4 bases; junction bases outside the gene matches: 4. The CDR3 region has the DNA TGCGCCAGCAGTGCTCCGACTAGCGGGTACAATGAGCAGTTCTTC. This encodes CASSAPTSGYNEQFF.

The gene calls are TRBV28 and TRBJ1-2; D gene ambiguous. V lost 6 bases to trimming and J lost 1 base, with 18 bases between them. Germline V gives CDR1 MDHEN, CDR2 SYDVKM. This CDR3 is built from 16 residues. The CDR3 DNA reads as TGTGCCAGCAGCCTAAGGGTTGGAGGGATTAACTATGGCTACACCTTC. It yields the protein CASSLRVGGINYGYTF.

The chain joins TRBV7-2 to TRBJ1-2; weak D call: TRBD1 (6 bases). The CDR3 length is 16 residues. CDR1 SGHTA and CDR2 FQGNSA come from the germline V gene. Trimming removed 0 bases from V and 0 bases from J, with 11 bases in between. CDR3: CASSLAARTANYGYTF. CDR3 DNA sequence: TGTGCCAGCAGCTTAGCCGCCCGGACAGCTAACTATGGCTACACCTTC.

The chain is built from TRBV5-1 and TRBJ2-4; 7 bases are a match to TRBD1. Germline V gene lookup returns CDR1 SGHRS and CDR2 YFSETQ. The trim removed 0 bases at V and 7 bases at J, leaving 1 base unmatched. The CDR3 is 13 amino acids. The CDR3 protein is CASSLGGQNIQYF. The CDR3 bases are TGCGCCAGCAGCTTGGGGGGACAGAACATTCAGTACTTC.

To note about this clone: At one end, the junction sequence differs from germline, possibly due to a read error. CDR3 bases: TGTGCCGTCAGGACAGCTTCGTTGCATGGCTACACCTTC. Translated, it gives CAVRTASLHGYTF. V gene TRBV10-3 combines with J gene TRBJ1-2, with D perhaps matching TRBD1 (6 bases). Per the germline V gene, CDR1 is ENHRY and CDR2 is SYGVKD. The CDR3 length is 13 residues.

The chain employs TRBV27 and TRBJ1-1; 7 bases agree with TRBD1. The CDR3 covers 17 residues. Germline CDR1 reads MNHEY; CDR2 reads SMNVEV (reference sequence). The V and J ends lost 4 bases and 0 bases, in that order; junction bases with no gene match: 11. The CDR3: CASSSRSTGALNTEAFF. The DNA of the CDR3 is TGTGCCAGCAGTTCCCGCAGCACAGGGGCCCTGAACACTGAAGCTTTCTTT.